Below, 30 T cell receptor beta chains from the same sample are listed, as sequenced in a study of T cell clonality in common variable immunodeficiency. The antigens these receptors bind are not known. The repertoire was sequenced with immunoSEQ multiplex PCR; TCRdb's copy has only in-frame clones and lacks some. Recorded here are over 20,000 clones, with no singletons, and the ten leading clones hold around 2.4%. Whole-study results and caveats: In common variable immunodeficiency, TCR beta chains reportedly carried fewer deletions and N-nucleotide insertions.

The sample comprised peripheral blood mononuclear cells. These TCRs come from a human donor with common variable immunodeficiency.

This clone was picked up many times. The CDR3 end is not reached by the read, which stops 3 residues before it; the germline J gene fills it in. The chain couples TRBV11-2 to TRBJ2-7; TRBD1 is a possible D gene (6 bases). V lost 5 bases, J lost 0 bases, and 11 bases lay in between. Germline lookup yields CDR1 SGHAT and CDR2 FQNNGV. The CDR3 extends over 14 amino acids. The CDR3 protein is CASSQGSDSYEQYF. Partial CDR3 DNA: TGTGCCAGCAGCCAGGGGAGTGACTCCTACGAG.

The table lists this clone with many counts. The read ends 3 residues early relative to the CDR3; the germline J gene fills the gap. The rearrangement uses TRBV20-1 and TRBJ2-3, with TRBD2 matching over 8 bases. The ends lost 6 bases at V and 1 base at J; junction bases unmatched: 9. This CDR3 is built from 15 residues. The germline V gene has CDR1 DFQATT and CDR2 SNEGSKA (reference sequence). The covered CDR3 bases are TGCAGTGCCCCCCGGGGGGGCCTAGGCACAGATACG. It codes for CSAPRGGLGTDT. The whole CDR3 sequence reads CSAPRGGLGTDTQYF.

There are many counts of this clone. Sequencing ends 3 residues short of the CDR3 end; the germline J gene provides the rest. The genes are TRBV11-2 and TRBJ2-1, with 11 nucleotides matching TRBD2. Germline trimming cut 3 bases from V and 9 bases from J; bases unmatched to any gene: 4. The CDR3 is 14 amino acids. Germline lookup yields CDR1 SGHAT and CDR2 FQNNGV. Incomplete CDR3 DNA: TGTGCCAGCAGCTTTGCTAGCGGGGGGAGTGAG. As protein: CASSFASGGSE. The whole CDR3 region reads CASSFASGGSEQFF.

This clone has a count of ten or more. The CDR3 goes on 3 residues after the read ends, and that part is filled in from the germline J gene. The V call is TRBV15, the J call TRBJ2-7, with D maybe TRBD1 (5 bases). Trimming took off 3 bases at V and 0 bases at J, with 12 bases between the two ends. CDR3 length: 15 amino acids. Germline V lookup: CDR1 LNHNV, CDR2 YYDKDF (reference sequence). CDR3 DNA, as far as it was read: TGTGCCACCAGCAGGGCTCAGACAGTCTCCTACGAG. It translates to CATSRAQTVSYE. The entire CDR3 is CATSRAQTVSYEQYF.

The sample holds many counts of this clone. The read ends 3 residues early relative to the CDR3; the germline J gene fills the gap. V usage is TRBV23-1 and J usage is TRBJ2-7; D may be TRBD1 (5 bases). TRBV23-1 is classed as an ORF, of uncertain function. The CDR3 is 15 residues long. Trimming shortened V by 5 bases and J by 2 bases, and 16 bases separated the two germline ends. The CDR3 sequence: CASSRGPPRPYEQYF. The DNA read from the CDR3 is TGCGCCAGCAGTAGGGGCCCTCCCCGTCCCTACGAG.

This clone was recorded at least ten times. The sequence runs out 3 residues before the end of the CDR3; the remainder is reconstructed from the germline J gene. The chain employs TRBV5-1 and TRBJ2-7; D tentatively fits TRBD1 or TRBD2 (6 bases each). This CDR3 has 14 amino acids. The ends were cut back, 4 bases at V and 3 bases at J, with 14 bases in the middle. The V gene's germline CDR1 is SGHRS and CDR2 YFSETQ. This chain's CDR3 is CASSPRDTHYEQYF. The CDR3 DNA, read in part, is TGCGCCAGCAGCCCGCGGGACACCCACTACGAG.

This CDR3 is CASSRSGAEHQPQHF. The covered CDR3 bases are TGTGCCAGCAGCAGGAGTGGGGCAGAACATCAGCCC. The gene calls are TRBV7-6 and TRBJ1-5; the D gene is possibly TRBD1 (5 bases). The read falls 3 residues short of the CDR3 end, and the missing part is taken from the germline J gene. This CDR3 is 15 amino acids long. The V gene's germline CDR1 is SGHVS and CDR2 FNYEAQ. V shed 5 bases and J shed 5 bases, with 16 bases lying between them.

This clone was counted only a few times. The CDR3 end is not reached by the read, which stops 3 residues before it; the germline J gene fills it in. This rearrangement joins TRBV20-1 to TRBJ2-5; TRBD1 aligns across 8 bases. This CDR3 has 16 residues. V trimming: 5 bases; J trimming: 4 bases; junction bases outside the gene matches: 15. Germline V CDR1 and CDR2: DFQATT, SNEGSKA (reference sequence). CDR3 protein: CSALPTGVPPGETQYF. The sequenced part of the CDR3 DNA is TGCAGTGCTTTACCGACAGGGGTTCCCCCGGGAGAGACC.

This clone was counted at least ten times. The missing CDR3 end, 3 residues past where the read stops, is filled in from the germline J gene. The chain carries TRBV5-1 and TRBJ1-2; D is unresolved. Trimming removed 4 bases from V and 1 base from J, with 11 bases in between. Germline values: CDR1 SGHRS, CDR2 YFSETQ. The CDR3 consists of 14 residues. The sequenced CDR3 bases are TGCGCCAGCAGCCCACCACAGAGTAACTATGGC. It is translated as CASSPPQSNYG. The whole CDR3 sequence is CASSPPQSNYGYTF.

This clone has a count of ten or more. The sequenced fragment ends 3 residues before the CDR3 boundary, so the rest is inferred from the germline J gene. The J gene is TRBJ2-3, the V gene TRBV7-8, with 8 bases fitting TRBD2. The V and J ends lost 5 bases and 4 bases, in that order; junction bases with no gene match: 5. The CDR3 is 14 residues long. CDR1 is SGHVS and CDR2 is FQNEAQ in the germline V gene. The CDR3 region is CASSPGLAADTQYF. The CDR3 DNA, read in part, is TGTGCCAGCAGCCCCGGACTAGCTGCAGATACG.

The sample holds many counts of this clone. The read terminates 3 residues ahead of where the CDR3 ends, so the germline J gene completes it. The gene calls are TRBV5-1 and TRBJ1-4; 7 bases map to TRBD1. This CDR3 comprises 15 residues. From germline, CDR1 is SGHRS and CDR2 YFSETQ. The J segment lost 3 bases and the V segment lost 1 base, leaving 3 bases of the junction unmatched. The CDR3 reads CASSLRGQSNEKLFF. The sequenced CDR3 bases are TGCGCCAGCAGCTTGAGGGGACAGTCTAATGAAAAA.

This clone was seen ten or more times. The read ends 3 residues before the CDR3 terminus; that terminus is restored from the germline J gene. The chain carries TRBV20-1 and TRBJ2-5; TRBD2 agrees at 12 bases. The CDR3 spans 14 residues. Germline-derived CDR1 and CDR2 are DFQATT and SNEGSKA (reference sequence). The ends lost 6 bases at V and 5 bases at J; junction bases unmatched: 7. CDR3 bases read: TGCAGTGCAAAGGGACTAGCGGGTCTGGAGACC. As protein: CSAKGLAGLET. The complete CDR3 sequence is CSAKGLAGLETQYF.

In this sample, this clone turned up many times. The read gets to within 3 residues of the CDR3 end, and the germline J gene fills in the rest. The chain links TRBV5-1 to TRBJ1-5, with D unclear. From germline, CDR1 is SGHRS and CDR2 YFSETQ. V was trimmed by 0 bases and J by 4 bases, leaving 8 bases between them. The CDR3 consists of 14 residues. CDR3 DNA (partial): TGCGCCAGCAGCTTGGGCGGGTTAAATCAGCCC. Translation gives CASSLGGLNQP. The whole CDR3 protein reads CASSLGGLNQPQHF. The entire variable domain, with the rest obtained from reference TRBV5-1 and TRBJ1-5, is as follows: KAGVTQTPRYLIKTRGQQVTLSCSPISGHRSVSWYQQTPGQGLQFLFEYFSETQRNKGNFPGRFSGRQFSNSRSEMNVSTLELGDSALYLCASSLGGLNQPQHFGDGTRLSIL.

This clone was seen many times. The observed sequence ends 3 residues before the CDR3 terminus, with the missing tail filled in from the germline J gene. This chain joins TRBV29-1 and TRBJ1-1; D call uncertain. The CDR3 covers 11 residues. Germline-derived CDR1 and CDR2 are SQVTM and ANQGSEA. CDR3 loop: CSVEDSRGAFF. The CDR3 bases that were read are TGCAGCGTTGAAGATTCCCGGGGA.

Many counts were recorded for this clone. The CDR3 extends 3 residues past the end of the read, so its final part is completed from the germline J gene. This rearrangement joins TRBV2 to TRBJ2-5; maybe TRBD2 (5 bases). The germline V gene has CDR1 SNHLY and CDR2 FYNNEI. This CDR3 comprises 14 residues. Trimming removed 5 bases from V and 5 bases from J, with 15 bases in between. The part of the CDR3 DNA that was read is TGTGCCAGCAGTAAGGACTCACCAAGGGAGACC. The encoded protein is CASSKDSPRET. The full CDR3 protein is CASSKDSPRETQYF. Full variable domain (outside the CDR3, taken from reference TRBV2 and TRBJ2-5): EPEVTQTPSHQVTQMGQEVILRCVPISNHLYFYWYRQILGQKVEFLVSFYNNEISEKSEIFDDQFSVERPDGSNFTLKIRSTKLEDSAMYFCASSKDSPRETQYFGPGTRLLVL.

This clone came up many times. The read falls 3 residues short of the CDR3 end, and the missing part is taken from the germline J gene. The V call is TRBV7-2, the J call TRBJ2-2; no reliable D call. Germline V lookup: CDR1 SGHTA, CDR2 FQGNSA. V lost 4 bases to trimming and J lost 7 bases, with 10 bases between them. This CDR3 spans 13 amino acids. CDR3 region: CASSSSAFGELFF. The CDR3 bases that were read are TGTGCCAGCAGCTCCTCTGCGTTCGGGGAG.

This clone has a count of ten or more. The CDR3 end is not reached by the read, which stops 3 residues before it; the germline J gene fills it in. This rearrangement joins TRBV20-1 to TRBJ2-7, with TRBD2 as a possible D gene (6 bases). CDR1 DFQATT and CDR2 SNEGSKA come from the germline V gene (reference sequence). With 3 bases removed from V and 3 bases from J, the gap between germline ends came to 15 bases. The CDR3 sequence is 14 residues long. The CDR3 here is CSASPGQGGYEQYF. The CDR3 bases that were read are TGCAGTGCTAGCCCCGGGCAGGGAGGCTACGAG.

In its sample, this clone was seen a few times. The CDR3 is cut off 3 residues early in the read; its end comes from the germline J gene. The chain has TRBV6-2 or TRBV6-3 and TRBJ1-5; 9 nucleotides agree with TRBD1. CDR1 MNHEY and CDR2 SVGEGT come from the germline V gene. V lost 6 bases, J lost 3 bases, and 9 bases stayed unmatched. The CDR3 contains 16 residues. The CDR3 loop reads CASREPGQGLNQPQHF. CDR3 DNA (partial): TGTGCCAGCAGAGAGCCGGGACAGGGTCTCAATCAGCCC.

This clone is categorized as medium-sized. The read gets to within 3 residues of the CDR3 end, and the germline J gene fills in the rest. The chain has TRBV5-1 and TRBJ2-2; D may be TRBD1 or TRBD2 (5 bases each). Per germline, CDR1 SGHRS and CDR2 YFSETQ. With 0 bases removed from V and 7 bases from J, the gap between germline ends came to 13 bases. The CDR3 is made up of 15 amino acids. The part of the CDR3 DNA that was read is TGCGCCAGCAGCTTGGAGGGGAGCGAGGGCGGGGAG. Translation: CASSLEGSEGGE. The complete CDR3 sequence is CASSLEGSEGGELFF.

This clone was detected ten times or more. The read terminates 3 residues before the CDR3 end, so the remaining end is supplied by the germline J gene. The V call is TRBV7-3, the J call TRBJ2-5, with unresolved D. The length of the CDR3 is 14 residues. Per germline, CDR1 SGHTA and CDR2 FQGTGA. V was cut by 5 bases and J by 2 bases, with 12 bases left in between. The CDR3 here is CASSTDSLQETQYF. CDR3 DNA, as far as it was read: TGTGCCAGCAGCACTGACTCCCTTCAAGAGACC.

This chain's CDR3 is CASSVDSGYGYTF. The part of the CDR3 DNA that was read is TGTGCCAGCAGTGTGGACAGTGGCTATGGC. The chain is built from TRBV2 and TRBJ1-2, with a possible D match to TRBD1 (6 bases). The read falls 3 residues short of the CDR3 end, and the missing part is taken from the germline J gene. Germline assignment: CDR1 SNHLY and CDR2 FYNNEI. The CDR3 is 13 amino acids. V was trimmed by 4 bases and J by 4 bases, leaving 10 bases between them.

The table lists this clone with many counts. The CDR3 end lies 3 residues beyond the end of the read and is filled in from the germline J gene. The chain couples TRBV5-4 to TRBJ1-2; 7 bases map to TRBD1. CDR1 SGHNT and CDR2 YYREEE come from the germline V gene (reference sequence). The CDR3 length is 15 residues. The V gene end was trimmed by 4 bases and the J gene end by 4 bases; junction bases not matched to a gene: 10. Partial CDR3 DNA: TGTGCCAGCAGCCCCCAGACAGGGTACTCCTATGGC. This codes for CASSPQTGYSYG. The CDR3, in full, reads CASSPQTGYSYGYTF.

By proportion, this clone is medium-sized (0.01 to 0.1%). The read terminates 3 residues ahead of where the CDR3 ends, so the germline J gene completes it. The V call is TRBV18, the J call TRBJ2-2; D is undetermined. Germline V lookup: CDR1 KGHSH, CDR2 LQKENI. CDR3 length: 15 amino acids. The V gene lost 3 bases and the J gene lost 1 base, with 9 bases spanning the gap. The chain's CDR3 is CASSPFSKNTGELFF. CDR3 bases read: TGTGCCAGCTCACCTTTTAGCAAGAACACCGGGGAG.

This clone was observed many times. CDR3 residues: CASSFWLAGAFVQETQYF. Partial CDR3 DNA: TGTGCCAGCAGTTTTTGGCTAGCGGGGGCGTTCGTCCAAGAGACC. The chain has TRBV28 and TRBJ2-5, with 10 positions matching TRBD2. The read finishes 3 residues shy of the CDR3 end, and the germline J gene is used to complete it. With V trimmed by 3 bases and J by 1 base, 11 bases remained unmatched. In germline, CDR1 is MDHEN, CDR2 SYDVKM. The CDR3 extends over 18 amino acids.

At least ten counts were recorded for this clone. The DNA ends 3 residues before the CDR3 does, and the rest of the CDR3 is filled in from the germline J gene. The V gene is TRBV6-2 or TRBV6-3, the J gene TRBJ2-7; 11 positions match TRBD1. The CDR3 totals 15 residues. Trimming took 5 bases from V and 3 from J; bases not matched to a gene: 6. Germline CDR1 reads MNHEY; CDR2 reads SVGEGT. Incomplete CDR3 DNA: TGTGCCAGCAGTGAGGGGGACAGGGGGTTCTACGAG. As protein: CASSEGDRGFYE. From start to end, the CDR3 is CASSEGDRGFYEQYF.

This clone was counted many times. The missing CDR3 end, 3 residues past where the read stops, is filled in from the germline J gene. This chain connects TRBV7-2 to TRBJ2-1; weak D call: TRBD1 (5 bases). CDR3 length equals 13 residues. The V end was cut by 5 bases, the J end by 6 bases, with 11 bases between. CDR1 and CDR2 (germline): SGHTA, FQGNSA. The sequenced part of the CDR3 DNA is TGTGCCAGCAGCCTCACCACAGGCAATGAG. This sequence encodes CASSLTTGNE. The whole CDR3 region reads CASSLTTGNEQFF.

Many counts were recorded for this clone. CDR3 bases read: TGTGCCAGCAGCGGACGGACTCGGGGC. It codes for CASSGRTRG. The CDR3, in full, reads CASSGRTRGYTF. This chain links TRBV5-6 with TRBJ1-2; D remains unclear. The read terminates 3 residues ahead of where the CDR3 ends, so the germline J gene completes it. CDR3 size: 12 residues. Looked up from germline, CDR1 is SGHDT and CDR2 is YYEEEE.

This clone is medium-sized in the sample. The read comes to an end 3 residues before the CDR3 does, leaving the germline J gene to fill in the end. The chain joins TRBV30 to TRBJ2-4; D is possibly TRBD1 (5 bases). The CDR3 contains 12 residues. Trimming shortened V by 1 base and J by 8 bases, and 9 bases separated the two germline ends. Germline loops: CDR1 GTSNPN, CDR2 SVGIG (reference sequence). Here the CDR3 reads CAWSEGRDIQYF. Partial CDR3 DNA: TGTGCCTGGAGTGAGGGCAGGGACATT.

This clone is medium-sized by share. With the read ending 3 residues before the CDR3 end, the germline J gene is used to fill in that end. This chain joins TRBV29-1 and TRBJ2-1, with 11 bases matching TRBD2. The ends lost 7 bases at V and 5 bases at J; junction bases unmatched: 13. Germline lookup yields CDR1 SQVTM and CDR2 ANQGSEA. The CDR3 covers 16 residues. CDR3 protein: CSAPPASGGFDNEQFF. The sequenced CDR3 bases are TGCAGCGCCCCCCCGGCTAGCGGGGGGTTCGACAATGAG.

This clone occurred many times. Compared with germline, one end of the junction differs, possibly owing to a read error. The CDR3 end lies 3 residues beyond the end of the read and is filled in from the germline J gene. The rearrangement uses TRBV4-2 and TRBJ2-3; D may be TRBD2 (5 bases). The CDR3 is made up of 16 amino acids. Germline lookup yields CDR1 LGHNA and CDR2 YNFKEQ. The covered CDR3 bases are TGCGCCAGCAGCCAAGATCGGGCCCCGGGGACAGATACG. This sequence encodes CASSQDRAPGTDT. The full CDR3 protein is CASSQDRAPGTDTQYF.